The sequence of this T cell receptor (beta chain) was determined in a study of cytomegalovirus exposure and HLA in healthy donors. The PCR used 60 Vbeta and 13 Jbeta primers. This table comes from immunoSEQ multiplex PCR, and its TCRdb copy is limited to in-frame clones, with some not included. Of 100,000 to 150,000 clones in the sample, 75% to 85% were seen once. Deletions cut 3 bases from V and 3 bases from J, with 15 bases between. Germline loops: CDR1 SGHAT, CDR2 FQNNGV. The length of the CDR3 is 15 residues. The receptor's source is a man between 35 and 55 years old in good health and CMV-seronegative. The sequenced material came from PBMCs. The V gene is TRBV11-2, the J gene TRBJ2-7; no reliable D call. Here the CDR3 reads CASSFPSGQSYEQYF. CDR3 DNA: TGTGCCAGCAGCTTCCCGTCGGGTCAGAGCTACGAGCAGTACTTC.